This T cell receptor beta chain was identified in a study of T cells in Graves' hyperthyroidism and ophthalmopathy. Orbital computed tomography, thyroid ultrasound, serum thyroxine and TRAb, and clinical symptoms together informed the diagnoses. Notes on this clonotype: Its specificity is unknown.

CDR3 size: 14 residues. V was shortened by 1 base and J by 5 bases, with 14 bases between the two germline ends. Germline V lookup: CDR1 SQVTM, CDR2 ANQGSEA. General study findings and limits: Blood also showed most of the thyroid clonotypes that were expanded above 0.001.

Authors of the study amplified TCR beta CDR3 regions from RNA transcripts. HTBI primers were used for first-round RT-PCR of the TCR CDR3. TCRdb reprocessed the multiplex PCR reads with MiXCR, giving one entry per CDR3 protein. The data show around 620,000 distinct CDR3 sequences, 14% seen once. The receptor was derived from a woman aged 18 to 35 with Graves' ophthalmopathy. The sequencing sample was made of blood. The V call is TRBV29-1, the J call TRBJ1-1; D is undetermined. CDR3 sequence reads: CSVEGHRGLTEAFF. The DNA for the CDR3 is TGCAGCGTTGAAGGACACAGAGGATTAACTGAAGCTTTCTTT.